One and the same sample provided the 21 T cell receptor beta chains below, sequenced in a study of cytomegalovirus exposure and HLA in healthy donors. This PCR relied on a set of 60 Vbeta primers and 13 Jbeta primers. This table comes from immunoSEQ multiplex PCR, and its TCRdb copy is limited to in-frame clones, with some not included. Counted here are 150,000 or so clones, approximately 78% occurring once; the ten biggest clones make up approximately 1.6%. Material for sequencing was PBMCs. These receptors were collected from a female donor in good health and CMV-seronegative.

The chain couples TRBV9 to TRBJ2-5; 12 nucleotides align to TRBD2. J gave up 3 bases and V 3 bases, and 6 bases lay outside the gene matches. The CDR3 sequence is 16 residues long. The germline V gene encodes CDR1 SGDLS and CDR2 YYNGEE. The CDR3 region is CASSATRLAGEETQYF. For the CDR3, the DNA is TGTGCCAGCAGCGCTACCCGACTAGCGGGAGAAGAGACCCAGTACTTC.

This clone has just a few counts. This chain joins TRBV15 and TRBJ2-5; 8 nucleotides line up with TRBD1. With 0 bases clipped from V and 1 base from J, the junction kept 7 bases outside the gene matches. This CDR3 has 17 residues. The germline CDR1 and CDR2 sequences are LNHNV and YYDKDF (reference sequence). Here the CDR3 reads CATSRDQDRVGQETQYF. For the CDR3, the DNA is TGTGCCACCAGCAGAGACCAGGACAGGGTTGGCCAAGAGACCCAGTACTTC.

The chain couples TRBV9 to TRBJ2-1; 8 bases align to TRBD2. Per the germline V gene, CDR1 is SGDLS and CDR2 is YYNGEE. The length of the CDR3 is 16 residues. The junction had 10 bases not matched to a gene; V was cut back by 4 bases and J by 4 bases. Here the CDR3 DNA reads TGTGCCAGCAGCCCGGGAGGGCAGGGAACTTACAATGAGCAGTTCTTC. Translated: CASSPGGQGTYNEQFF.

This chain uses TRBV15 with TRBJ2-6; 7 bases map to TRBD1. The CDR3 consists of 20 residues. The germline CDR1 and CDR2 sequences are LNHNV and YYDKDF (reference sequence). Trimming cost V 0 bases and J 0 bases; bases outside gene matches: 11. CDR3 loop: CATSRDRATGDNSGANVLTF. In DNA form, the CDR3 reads TGTGCCACCAGCAGAGATCGGGCAACAGGGGACAACTCTGGGGCCAACGTCCTGACTTTC.

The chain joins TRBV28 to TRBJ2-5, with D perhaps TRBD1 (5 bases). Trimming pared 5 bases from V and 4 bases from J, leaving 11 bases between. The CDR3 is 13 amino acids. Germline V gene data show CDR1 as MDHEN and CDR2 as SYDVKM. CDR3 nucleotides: TGTGCCAGCAGTCAGGGTTCGGCAGAGACCCAGTACTTC. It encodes CASSQGSAETQYF. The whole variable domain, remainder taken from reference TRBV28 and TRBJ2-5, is DVKVTQSSRYLVKRTGEKVFLECVQDMDHENMFWYRQDPGLGLRLIYFSYDVKMKEKGDIPEGYSVSREKKERFSLILESASTNQTSMYLCASSQGSAETQYFGPGTRLLVL.

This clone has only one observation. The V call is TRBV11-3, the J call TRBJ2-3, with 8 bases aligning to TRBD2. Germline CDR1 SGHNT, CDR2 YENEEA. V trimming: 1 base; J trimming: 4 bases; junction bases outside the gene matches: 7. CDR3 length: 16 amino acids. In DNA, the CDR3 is TGTGCCAGCAGCTTAGGAGGCGGGGGGTCGTCAGATACGCAGTATTTT. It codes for CASSLGGGGSSDTQYF.

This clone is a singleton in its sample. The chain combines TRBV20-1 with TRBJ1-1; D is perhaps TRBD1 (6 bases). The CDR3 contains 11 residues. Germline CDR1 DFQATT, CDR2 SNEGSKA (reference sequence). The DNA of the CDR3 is TGCAGCTTAGGGGGGAACACTGAAGCTTTCTTT. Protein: CSLGGNTEAFF.

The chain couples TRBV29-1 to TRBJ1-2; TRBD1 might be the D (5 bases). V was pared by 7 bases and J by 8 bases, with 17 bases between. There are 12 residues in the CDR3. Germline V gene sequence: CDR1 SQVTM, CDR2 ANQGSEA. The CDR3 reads CSASPQGKGYTF. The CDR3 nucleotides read TGCAGCGCCAGCCCTCAGGGTAAAGGCTACACCTTC.

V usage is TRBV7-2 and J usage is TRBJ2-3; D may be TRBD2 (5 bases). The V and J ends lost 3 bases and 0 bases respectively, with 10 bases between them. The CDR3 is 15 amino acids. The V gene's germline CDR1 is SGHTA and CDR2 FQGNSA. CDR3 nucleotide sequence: TGTGCCAGCAGCTTCAGTGGACTTAGCACAGATACGCAGTATTTT. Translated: CASSFSGLSTDTQYF. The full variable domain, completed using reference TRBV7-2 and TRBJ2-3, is GAGVSQSPSNKVTEKGKDVELRCDPISGHTALYWYRQSLGQGLEFLIYFQGNSAPDKSGLPSDRFSAERTGGSVSTLTIQRTQQEDSAVYLCASSFSGLSTDTQYFGPGTRLTVL.

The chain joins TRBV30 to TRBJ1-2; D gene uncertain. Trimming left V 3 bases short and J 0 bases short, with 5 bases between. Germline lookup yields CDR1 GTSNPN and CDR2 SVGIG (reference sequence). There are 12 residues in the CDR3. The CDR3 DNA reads TGTGCCTGGAGCCCTTCTAACTATGGCTACACCTTC. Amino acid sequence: CAWSPSNYGYTF.

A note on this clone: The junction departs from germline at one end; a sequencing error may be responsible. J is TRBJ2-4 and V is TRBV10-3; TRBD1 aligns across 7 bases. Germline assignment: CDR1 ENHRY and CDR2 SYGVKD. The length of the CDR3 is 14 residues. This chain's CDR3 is CAISESGQKNSQYF. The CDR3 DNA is TGTGCCATCAGTGAGTCGGGACAGAAAAACAGTCAGTACTTC.

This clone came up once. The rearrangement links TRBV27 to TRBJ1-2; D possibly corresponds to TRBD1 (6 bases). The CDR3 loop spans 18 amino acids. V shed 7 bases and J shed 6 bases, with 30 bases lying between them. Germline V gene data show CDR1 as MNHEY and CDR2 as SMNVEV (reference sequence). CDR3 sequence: CASTRHGGQTLPRDGYTF. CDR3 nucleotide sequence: TGTGCCAGCACCCGACATGGGGGACAAACACTTCCTCGGGATGGCTACACCTTC.

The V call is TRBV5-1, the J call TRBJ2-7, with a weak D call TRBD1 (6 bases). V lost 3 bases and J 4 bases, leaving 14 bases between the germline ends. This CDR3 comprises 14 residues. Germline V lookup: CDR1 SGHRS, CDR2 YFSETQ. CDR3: CASSSLTGGYEQYF. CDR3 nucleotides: TGCGCCAGCAGCTCCCTGACAGGCGGGTACGAGCAGTACTTC.

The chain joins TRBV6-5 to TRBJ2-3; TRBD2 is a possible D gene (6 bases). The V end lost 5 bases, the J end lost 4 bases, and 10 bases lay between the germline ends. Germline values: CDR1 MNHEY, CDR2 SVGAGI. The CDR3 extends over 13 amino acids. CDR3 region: CASSTGVADTQYF. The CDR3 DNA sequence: TGTGCCAGCAGTACGGGGGTGGCAGATACGCAGTATTTT.

The CDR3 DNA reads as TGTGCCAGCAGTTACGGAGTTGAAGCTTTCTTT. It yields the protein CASSYGVEAFF. The rearrangement uses TRBV6-5 and TRBJ1-1; D ambiguous. Germline-derived CDR1 and CDR2 are MNHEY and SVGAGI. Between the trimmed V and J ends, which lost 2 bases and 7 bases, there was a span of 5 bases. The CDR3 runs to 11 residues.

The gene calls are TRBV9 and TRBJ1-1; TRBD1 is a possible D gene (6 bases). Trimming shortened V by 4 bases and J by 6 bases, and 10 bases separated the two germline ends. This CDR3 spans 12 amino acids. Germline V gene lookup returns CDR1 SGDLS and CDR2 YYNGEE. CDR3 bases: TGTGCCAGCAGCACACAGGGTTCTGAAGCTTTCTTT. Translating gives CASSTQGSEAFF.

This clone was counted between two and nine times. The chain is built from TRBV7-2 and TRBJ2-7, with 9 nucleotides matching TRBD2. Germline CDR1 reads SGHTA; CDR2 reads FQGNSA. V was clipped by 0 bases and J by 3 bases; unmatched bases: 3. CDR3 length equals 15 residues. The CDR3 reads CASSLAGAGGYEQYF. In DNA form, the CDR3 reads TGTGCCAGCAGCTTAGCAGGAGCGGGAGGCTACGAGCAGTACTTC.

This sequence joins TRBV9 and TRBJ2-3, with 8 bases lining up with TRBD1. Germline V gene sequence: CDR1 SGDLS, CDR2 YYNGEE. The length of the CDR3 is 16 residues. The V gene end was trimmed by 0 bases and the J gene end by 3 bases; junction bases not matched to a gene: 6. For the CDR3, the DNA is TGTGCCAGCAGCGTAGAAGCAGGGGGCATAACAGATACGCAGTATTTT. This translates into CASSVEAGGITDTQYF. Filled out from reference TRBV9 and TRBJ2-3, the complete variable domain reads DSGVTQTPKHLITATGQRVTLRCSPRSGDLSVYWYQQSLDQGLQFLIQYYNGEERAKGNILERFSAQQFPDLHSELNLSSLELGDSALYFCASSVEAGGITDTQYFGPGTRLTVL.

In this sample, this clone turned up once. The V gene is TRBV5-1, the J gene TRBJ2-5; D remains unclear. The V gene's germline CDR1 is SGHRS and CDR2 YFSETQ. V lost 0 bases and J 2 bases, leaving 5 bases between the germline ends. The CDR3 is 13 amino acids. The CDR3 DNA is TGCGCCAGCAGCTTGGGAGTTCAAGAGACCCAGTACTTC. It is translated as CASSLGVQETQYF.

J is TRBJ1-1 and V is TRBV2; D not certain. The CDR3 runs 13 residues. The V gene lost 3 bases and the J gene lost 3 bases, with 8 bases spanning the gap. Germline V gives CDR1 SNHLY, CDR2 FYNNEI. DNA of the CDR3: TGTGCCAGCAGTGAGAGGTGGGACACTGAAGCTTTCTTT. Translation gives CASSERWDTEAFF.

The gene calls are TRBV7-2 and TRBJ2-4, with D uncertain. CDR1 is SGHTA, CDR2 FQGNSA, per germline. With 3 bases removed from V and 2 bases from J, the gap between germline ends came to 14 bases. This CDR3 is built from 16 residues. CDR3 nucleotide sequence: TGTGCCAGCAGCTTGTCTGTAGGAGCCCCCAAAAACATTCAGTACTTC. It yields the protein CASSLSVGAPKNIQYF.